These T cell receptor beta chains were read from a single sample in a study of blood T cell repertoires in COVID-19. TCRdb keeps only in-frame clones here, not all; method: immunoSEQ multiplex PCR. The table lists 280,000 or so clones, roughly 90% of them singletons. Sequenced input: peripheral blood. The receptors derive from a man in his late teens or twenties with active or convalescent COVID-19. Each CDR3 is given with its conserved first and last residue. A D gene is named only where the DNA matches it firmly. A clone size is listed for some rows: how often the clone was seen (once, few, many), or a class if it is expanded.

V	D	size	J	CDR3	DNA
TRBV6-6	TRBD1	-	TRBJ1-1	CASSLGTVMNTEAFF	TGTGCCAGCAGTCTAGGGACAGTTATGAACACTGAAGCTTTCTTT
TRBV10-3	-	once	TRBJ2-7	CAIRPEGNYEQYF	TGTGCCATCAGACCGGAGGGAAACTACGAGCAGTACTTC
TRBV13	TRBD1	-	TRBJ2-7	CASSGWTGTTYEQYF	TGTGCCAGCAGCGGATGGACAGGGACCACCTACGAGCAGTACTTC
TRBV5-1	TRBD2	-	TRBJ2-5	CASSLGYSGSQETQYF	TGCGCCAGCAGCTTGGGGTATAGCGGGAGCCAAGAGACCCAGTACTTC
TRBV2	-	-	TRBJ1-2	CASSGRGYYGYTF	TGTGCCAGCAGTGGTAGGGGCTACTATGGCTACACCTTC
TRBV18	-	-	TRBJ1-4	CASSFDTKGEKLFF	TGTGCCAGCTCCTTTGACACGAAAGGCGAAAAACTGTTTTTT
TRBV13	TRBD1	-	TRBJ2-7	CASGTGEDEQYF	TGTGCCAGTGGGACAGGGGAAGACGAGCAGTACTTC
TRBV18	TRBD1	-	TRBJ1-1	CASSPLDRGSLNTEAFF	TGTGCCAGCTCACCGTTGGACAGGGGGTCCCTGAACACTGAAGCTTTCTTT
TRBV27	TRBD1	-	TRBJ1-1	CASSHGQGAVNTEAFF	TGTGCCAGCAGTCATGGACAGGGGGCAGTGAACACTGAAGCTTTCTTT
TRBV29-1	TRBD1	-	TRBJ1-2	CSVGDRSTGYTF	TGCAGCGTGGGGGACAGGTCTACTGGCTACACCTTC
TRBV18	TRBD1	many	TRBJ1-5	CASSKGDRGQPQHF	TGTGCCAGCTCAAAGGGGGACAGGGGTCAGCCCCAGCATTTT
TRBV7-7	-	-	TRBJ2-1	CASSLGSPNEQFF	TGTGCCAGCAGCTTAGGTAGTCCGAATGAGCAGTTCTTC
TRBV27	TRBD1	-	TRBJ2-6	CASRAGTGVPGANVLTF	TGTGCCAGCAGGGCCGGGACAGGGGTCCCTGGGGCCAACGTCCTGACTTTC
TRBV7-9	-	-	TRBJ1-6	CASSFPATATIHF	TGTGCCAGCAGCTTCCCCGCGACAGCAACGATCCACTTT
TRBV6-2/TRBV6-3	TRBD1	-	TRBJ2-1	CASSPRDRAYNEQFF	TGTGCCAGCAGCCCTCGGGACAGGGCCTACAATGAGCAGTTCTTC
TRBV6-2/TRBV6-3	-	once	TRBJ1-2	CASSYFPDSPRNYGYTF	TGTGCCAGCAGTTACTTTCCGGACAGCCCGAGGAACTATGGCTACACCTTC
TRBV6-1	-	many	TRBJ2-1	CASSEGREQFF	TGTGCCAGCAGTGAGGGCAGAGAGCAGTTCTTC
TRBV12-3/TRBV12-4	-	-	TRBJ2-7	CASSSNYEQYF	TGTGCCAGCAGTTCCAACTACGAGCAGTACTTC
TRBV29-1	TRBD1	-	TRBJ1-2	CSVAGQRYGYTF	TGCAGCGTTGCGGGACAGCGATATGGCTACACCTTC
TRBV5-4	-	-	TRBJ1-2	CASSLRGSFYGYTF	TGTGCCAGCAGCTTGCGGGGGAGTTTTTATGGCTACACCTTC
TRBV11-2	-	-	TRBJ2-3	CASSDRDSFLTDTQYF	TGTGCCAGCAGCGACCGGGACTCATTCCTCACAGATACGCAGTATTTT
TRBV6-2/TRBV6-3	-	-	TRBJ2-5	CASSYLGAPPQETQYF	TGTGCCAGCAGTTACCTGGGGGCCCCTCCCCAAGAGACCCAGTACTTC
TRBV6-6	-	-	TRBJ1-5	CASSYSEEGGQPQHF	TGTGCCAGCAGTTACTCGGAGGAGGGCGGTCAGCCCCAGCATTTT
TRBV6-5	TRBD1	-	TRBJ2-2	CASRRGRDTGELFF	TGTGCCAGCAGGAGGGGGCGAGACACCGGGGAGCTGTTTTTT
TRBV12-3/TRBV12-4	TRBD1	-	TRBJ2-7	CASSRGQGYEQYF	TGTGCCAGCAGCCGAGGACAGGGCTACGAGCAGTACTTC